These T cell receptor beta chains were read from a single sample in a study of OX40 agonist ivuxolimab in advanced cancers. Profiling relied on immunoSEQ multiplex PCR, and the TCRdb table lists in-frame clones only, not all of them. The sample carries some 82,000 clones, roughly 88% recorded once. Sequencing used CD4+ or CD8+ T cells sorted from blood, obtained in a trial of the OX40 agonist ivuxolimab. The receptors shown here come from an adult with an advanced solid tumor such as melanoma, head and neck, liver or kidney cancer. The CDR3 runs from the conserved cysteine through the conserved F or W. A D gene is named only where the DNA matches it firmly. Some rows have no size entry. The others give once, few or many, or a class for an expanded clone.

D: TRBD2
size: -
J: TRBJ2-7
V: TRBV7-2
DNA: TGTGCCAGCAGCTTATTGACGGGGGGGATGGAGCAGTACTTC
CDR3: CASSLLTGGMEQYF

D: -
size: -
J: TRBJ2-5
V: TRBV5-1
DNA: TGCGCCAGCAGCTTGGGACAGGTTACGTACCAAGAGACCCAGTACTTC
CDR3: CASSLGQVTYQETQYF

D: -
size: -
J: TRBJ1-3
V: TRBV5-1
DNA: TGCGCCAGCAGCTTGTTGGGGACTTCCGGAAACACCATATATTTT
CDR3: CASSLLGTSGNTIYF

D: -
size: -
J: TRBJ2-3
V: TRBV5-5
DNA: TGTGCCAGCAGCCATTGGGGTAGCACAGATACGCAGTATTTT
CDR3: CASSHWGSTDTQYF

D: -
size: -
J: TRBJ2-6
V: TRBV28
DNA: TGTGCCAGCAGTTCCAGGGGTAGAGGCGCCTCTGGGGCCAACGTCCTGACTTTC
CDR3: CASSSRGRGASGANVLTF

D: -
size: -
J: TRBJ1-5
V: TRBV6-5
DNA: TGTGCCAGCAGTTACTCGTTCAGTAGCAATCAGCCCCAGCATTTT
CDR3: CASSYSFSSNQPQHF

D: TRBD1
size: -
J: TRBJ2-7
V: TRBV18
DNA: TGTGCCAGCTCACCCCGGGACAGGGCCGACGAGCAGTACTTC
CDR3: CASSPRDRADEQYF

D: TRBD1
size: once
J: TRBJ2-5
V: TRBV6-6
DNA: TGTGCCAGCAGTAACCGACAGGGGGAGGGAGAGACCCAGTACTTC
CDR3: CASSNRQGEGETQYF

D: -
size: -
J: TRBJ2-7
V: TRBV15
DNA: TGTGCCACCAGCAGAGCGGGGAGGGCAGGGGGCCTCGAGCAGTACTTC
CDR3: CATSRAGRAGGLEQYF

D: -
size: few
J: TRBJ1-5
V: TRBV10-3
DNA: TGTGCCATCAGGCAGGAGGGTGAACAGCCCCAGCATTTT
CDR3: CAIRQEGEQPQHF

D: TRBD2
size: once
J: TRBJ2-5
V: TRBV7-2
DNA: TGTGCCAGCAGCGGGCGGGTAGCGGGATTACAAGAGACCCAGTACTTC
CDR3: CASSGRVAGLQETQYF

D: -
size: -
J: TRBJ2-4
V: TRBV11-2
DNA: TGTGCCAGCAGCTTAGTTGGGGGATGGAACATTCAGTACTTC
CDR3: CASSLVGGWNIQYF

D: -
size: -
J: TRBJ2-7
V: TRBV9
DNA: TGTGCCAGCAGCGTAGCCGTCGCTACCTCCTACGAGCAGTACTTC
CDR3: CASSVAVATSYEQYF

D: TRBD1
size: -
J: TRBJ2-3
V: TRBV6-6
DNA: TGTGCCAGCAGTCCGGGACAGGGGAGAGGTACGCAGTATTTT
CDR3: CASSPGQGRGTQYF

D: -
size: -
J: TRBJ1-5
V: TRBV19
DNA: TGTGCCAGTAGGACGGTCCGGGATCAGCCCCAGCATTTT
CDR3: CASRTVRDQPQHF

D: -
size: -
J: TRBJ1-2
V: TRBV20-1
DNA: TGCAGTGGAGGCAGGGAGTATGGCTACACCTTC
CDR3: CSGGREYGYTF

D: TRBD1
size: -
J: TRBJ2-7
V: TRBV9
DNA: TGTGCCAGCAGCGAGACAGGGGCTGCACCCTACGAGCAGTACTTC
CDR3: CASSETGAAPYEQYF

D: TRBD2
size: -
J: TRBJ2-1
V: TRBV10-3
DNA: TGTGCCATCCGAACGACTAGCGGGAGGGCCTACAATGAGCAGTTCTTC
CDR3: CAIRTTSGRAYNEQFF

D: TRBD2
size: once
J: TRBJ2-4
V: TRBV7-9
DNA: TGTGCCAGCAGCTCGAGCGGGAGAGGGGACATTCAGTACTTC
CDR3: CASSSSGRGDIQYF

D: -
size: -
J: TRBJ1-4
V: TRBV5-1
DNA: TGCGCCAGCAGCTTTGCGGCAGGGGTCGAAAAACTGTTTTTT
CDR3: CASSFAAGVEKLFF

D: -
size: few
J: TRBJ1-2
V: TRBV7-9
DNA: TGTGCCAGCAGCTTTTCCGGGGGCAATGGCTACACCTTC
CDR3: CASSFSGGNGYTF

D: -
size: -
J: TRBJ2-7
V: TRBV5-4
DNA: TGTGCCAGCAGCTTGACCGGGGGCGCAGGGAACGAGCAGTACTTC
CDR3: CASSLTGGAGNEQYF

D: TRBD1
size: -
J: TRBJ1-2
V: TRBV5-1
DNA: TGCGCCAGCAGCTTCGGGGACAGCCCTCCTGGCTACACCTTC
CDR3: CASSFGDSPPGYTF

D: -
size: -
J: TRBJ2-7
V: TRBV9
DNA: TGTGCCAGCAGCCCGTCGGACGTATCCGACTCCTACGAGCAGTACTTC
CDR3: CASSPSDVSDSYEQYF

D: -
size: -
J: TRBJ1-5
V: TRBV2
DNA: TGTGCCAGCAGCGCCCGACAGAGCAATCAGCCCCAGCATTTT
CDR3: CASSARQSNQPQHF

D: TRBD1
size: once
J: TRBJ1-1
V: TRBV28
DNA: TGTGCCAGCAGAGACAGGGCAACGAACACTGAAGCTTTCTTT
CDR3: CASRDRATNTEAFF

D: -
size: -
J: TRBJ2-5
V: TRBV30
DNA: TGTGCCTGGACAGGGGGAGGGACCCAGTACTTC
CDR3: CAWTGGGTQYF

D: -
size: -
J: TRBJ1-2
V: TRBV6-6
DNA: TGTGCCAGCAGTAGCCCCGCAGGGATTAACTATGGCTACACCTTC
CDR3: CASSSPAGINYGYTF

D: TRBD1
size: -
J: TRBJ2-7
V: TRBV5-1
DNA: TGCGCCAGCAGCTACCGGGACAGGGGCTACGAGCAGTACTTC
CDR3: CASSYRDRGYEQYF

D: -
size: -
J: TRBJ1-2
V: TRBV5-8
DNA: TGTGCCAGCAGCTTGGACAGGGACTATGGCTACACCTTC
CDR3: CASSLDRDYGYTF

D: TRBD2
size: -
J: TRBJ2-7
V: TRBV28
DNA: TGTGCCAGCAGGCGAGTAGCGGGAATACACGAGCAGTACTTC
CDR3: CASRRVAGIHEQYF

D: TRBD2
size: -
J: TRBJ2-1
V: TRBV19
DNA: TGTGCCAGTAGTATAAGTAGCGGGAGGTACAATGAGCAGTTCTTC
CDR3: CASSISSGRYNEQFF

D: -
size: -
J: TRBJ2-2
V: TRBV10-3
DNA: TGTGCCATCAGTGCCCCCGGGACCACGAGCACCGGGGAGCTGTTTTTT
CDR3: CAISAPGTTSTGELFF

D: TRBD2
size: -
J: TRBJ2-5
V: TRBV7-8
DNA: TGTGCCAGCAGCCCCCGGGGTAGCGGGAAAGAGACCCAGTACTTC
CDR3: CASSPRGSGKETQYF

D: -
size: -
J: TRBJ1-2
V: TRBV18
DNA: TGTGCCAGCTCACCGGGGGTTAGTAACTATGGCTACACCTTC
CDR3: CASSPGVSNYGYTF

D: TRBD2
size: -
J: TRBJ2-7
V: TRBV5-1
DNA: TGCGCCAGCAGCCCCGGGACTAGCGGGTTCTACGAGCAGTACTTC
CDR3: CASSPGTSGFYEQYF

D: TRBD1
size: -
J: TRBJ2-2
V: TRBV11-2
DNA: TGTGCCAGCACCTTTAGGGGGACAGTGGTGAACACCGGGGAGCTGTTTTTT
CDR3: CASTFRGTVVNTGELFF

D: TRBD1
size: few
J: TRBJ2-5
V: TRBV28
DNA: TGTGCCAGCAGCCGGACAGGGGGCCCCCAAGAGACCCAGTACTTC
CDR3: CASSRTGGPQETQYF

D: -
size: -
J: TRBJ2-2
V: TRBV5-1
DNA: TGCGCCAGTAACTCGGGGACCGGGGAGCTGTTTTTT
CDR3: CASNSGTGELFF

D: TRBD2
size: -
J: TRBJ2-1
V: TRBV11-1
DNA: TGTGCCAGCAGCTTAGCCCTAGCGGGGTACAATGAGCAGTTCTTC
CDR3: CASSLALAGYNEQFF

D: -
size: -
J: TRBJ2-3
V: TRBV7-2
DNA: TGTGCCAGCAGCTTAGGGACAGAGCATACGCAGTATTTT
CDR3: CASSLGTEHTQYF

D: TRBD2
size: -
J: TRBJ2-1
V: TRBV7-3
DNA: TGTGCCAGCAGGGTAGGGACTAGCGGATACAATGAGCAGTTCTTC
CDR3: CASRVGTSGYNEQFF

D: TRBD1
size: -
J: TRBJ1-1
V: TRBV15
DNA: TGTGCCACCAGCGAAAACAGGGGAACTGAAGCTTTCTTT
CDR3: CATSENRGTEAFF

D: -
size: -
J: TRBJ2-5
V: TRBV7-3
DNA: TGTGCCAGCAGCTTCGAAGGACGCCCCCAAGAGACCCAGTACTTC
CDR3: CASSFEGRPQETQYF

D: -
size: -
J: TRBJ2-1
V: TRBV6-5
DNA: TGTGCCAGCAACCCTAGGCGGAATGAGCAGTTCTTC
CDR3: CASNPRRNEQFF

D: -
size: -
J: TRBJ2-7
V: TRBV18
DNA: TGTGCCAGCTCACCTCCCGACGGTAAACCCTACGAGCAGTACTTC
CDR3: CASSPPDGKPYEQYF

D: TRBD2
size: -
J: TRBJ2-7
V: TRBV6-7
DNA: TGTGCCAGCAGTTACCCTTCTAGCGGGGGGTCCCCGTACTCAAACTACGAGCAGTACTTC
CDR3: CASSYPSSGGSPYSNYEQYF